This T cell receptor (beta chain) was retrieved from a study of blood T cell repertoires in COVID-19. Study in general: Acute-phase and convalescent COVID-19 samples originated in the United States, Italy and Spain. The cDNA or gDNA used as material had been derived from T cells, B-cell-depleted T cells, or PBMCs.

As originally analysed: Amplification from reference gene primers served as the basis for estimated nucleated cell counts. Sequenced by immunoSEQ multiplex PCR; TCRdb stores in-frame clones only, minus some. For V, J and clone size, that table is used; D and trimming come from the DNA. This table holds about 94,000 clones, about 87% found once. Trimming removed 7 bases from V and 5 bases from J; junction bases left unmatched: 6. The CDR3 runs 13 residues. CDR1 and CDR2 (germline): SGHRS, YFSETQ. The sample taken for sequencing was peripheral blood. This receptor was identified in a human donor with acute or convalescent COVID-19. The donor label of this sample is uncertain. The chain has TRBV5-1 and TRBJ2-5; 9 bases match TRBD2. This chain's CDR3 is CASCRGGAETQYF. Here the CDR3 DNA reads TGCGCCAGCTGTCGCGGGGGGGCGGAGACCCAGTACTTC.